These 20 T cell receptor beta chains were all obtained from the same sample, sequenced in a study of blood T cell repertoires in COVID-19. Using immunoSEQ multiplex PCR, the repertoire was profiled, and TCRdb retains in-frame clones only, with some absent. The top ten hold 5% to 5.5% of the sample, which has approximately 310,000 clones, about nine tenths seen once. The sequencing input was PBMCs or T cells enriched from blood (not recorded which). These receptors all come from a man between 60 and 75 years old who had recovered from COVID-19.

A note on this clone: The junction departs from germline at one end; a sequencing error may be responsible. V and J are TRBV7-7 and TRBJ2-7; the match to TRBD2 covers 14 bases. Per germline, CDR1 SSHAT and CDR2 FNYEAQ (reference sequence). The CDR3 is 15 residues long. As DNA, the CDR3 is TGTGCTAGCAGCTTAGGACTAGCGGGAGGACACGAGCAGTACTTC. This codes for CASSLGLAGGHEQYF.

CDR3 protein: CASSIRGTSGYNEQFF. The CDR3 nucleotides are TGTGCCAGCAGCATCCGAGGGACTAGCGGCTACAATGAGCAGTTCTTC. This chain uses TRBV9 with TRBJ2-1; 11 bases match TRBD2. From germline, CDR1 is SGDLS and CDR2 YYNGEE. CDR3 length: 16 residues. V shed 4 bases and J 3 bases; nucleotides not matched to a gene: 6.

V is TRBV19 and J is TRBJ2-2; D may be TRBD2 (5 bases). Per the germline V gene, CDR1 is LNHDA and CDR2 is SQIVND (reference sequence). Trimming took 5 bases from V and 4 from J, leaving 8 bases between them. There are 13 residues in the CDR3. The CDR3 loop reads CASSPGVTGELFF. CDR3 nucleotide sequence: TGTGCCAGTAGTCCCGGGGTCACCGGGGAGCTGTTTTTT.

V gene TRBV6-6 combines with J gene TRBJ1-1, with D possibly being TRBD1 (5 bases). CDR1 and CDR2 (germline): MNHNY, SVGAGI (reference sequence). The CDR3 covers 13 residues. Trimming took 6 bases from V and 4 from J, leaving 12 bases between them. For the CDR3, the DNA is TGTGCCAGCAGATCAGGGTACCCCACTGAAGCTTTCTTT. This encodes CASRSGYPTEAFF.

The genes are TRBV5-4 and TRBJ1-5; unclear D gene. V was pared by 0 bases and J by 4 bases, with 5 bases between. In germline, CDR1 is SGHNT, CDR2 YYREEE (reference sequence). CDR3 length: 13 residues. CDR3 residues: CASSLGANQPQHF. The CDR3 DNA follows: TGTGCCAGCAGCTTGGGGGCGAATCAGCCCCAGCATTTT.

This chain connects TRBV19 to TRBJ2-1; 8 nucleotides line up with TRBD1. The CDR3 runs to 16 residues. The germline V gene has CDR1 LNHDA and CDR2 SQIVND (reference sequence). V lost 4 bases and J lost 9; bases outside the gene matches: 14. The CDR3 region has the DNA TGTGCCAGTAGTACCCAAAGGACAGGGTTTAGGGGTGAGCAGTTCTTC. This encodes CASSTQRTGFRGEQFF.

The V gene is TRBV6-1, the J gene TRBJ1-1, with D tentatively TRBD1 (5 bases). The V and J ends lost 3 bases and 2 bases respectively, with 13 bases between them. Germline assignment: CDR1 MNHNS and CDR2 SASEGT. The CDR3 extends over 15 amino acids. The CDR3 DNA reads TGTGCCAGCAGTGATAGGGGAGGCCCTAACACTGAAGCTTTCTTT. As protein: CASSDRGGPNTEAFF.

The genes are TRBV5-1 and TRBJ2-7; 10 positions match TRBD2. Germline trimming cut 1 base from V and 6 bases from J; bases unmatched to any gene: 16. The CDR3 loop spans 18 amino acids. CDR1 SGHRS and CDR2 YFSETQ come from the germline V gene. CDR3 loop: CASSLRTSGTPRMSEQYF. In DNA, the CDR3 is TGCGCCAGCAGCTTGCGCACTAGCGGGACCCCTAGGATGAGCGAGCAGTACTTC.

This clone was observed a few times. The sample has other DNA sequences that encode this CDR3 too. The CDR3, as DNA: TGTGCCAGCAGCCAAGGGGGCCGGGCGAGCACAGATACGCAGTATTTT. Its protein product is CASSQGGRASTDTQYF. V usage is TRBV14 and J usage is TRBJ2-3, with D maybe TRBD1 (5 bases). In germline, CDR1 is SGHDN, CDR2 FVKESK. Trimming took 1 base from V and 0 from J, leaving 11 bases between them. This CDR3 is 16 amino acids long. Based on the CDR3 plus reference TRBV14 and TRBJ2-3, the full variable domain is EAGVTQFPSHSVIEKGQTVTLRCDPISGHDNLYWYRRVMGKEIKFLLHFVKESKQDESGMPNNRFLAERTGGTYSTLKVQPAELEDSGVYFCASSQGGRASTDTQYFGPGTRLTVL.

The rearrangement links TRBV29-1 to TRBJ2-1, with 14 positions matching TRBD2. Germline-derived CDR1 and CDR2 are SQVTM and ANQGSEA. The CDR3 has 15 amino acids. V trimming: 4 bases; J trimming: 8 bases; junction bases outside the gene matches: 7. The chain's CDR3 is CSVAQGTSGSYEQFF. CDR3 in DNA: TGCAGCGTTGCCCAAGGGACTAGCGGGAGCTATGAGCAGTTCTTC.

The chain is built from TRBV2 and TRBJ1-5; 9 bases fit TRBD1. The germline gives CDR1 SNHLY, CDR2 FYNNEI. This CDR3 spans 14 amino acids. The junction had 4 bases not matched to a gene; V was cut back by 6 bases and J by 4 bases. The CDR3 bases are TGTGCCAGCAGCCCAGACAGGGGGAATCAGCCCCAGCATTTT. This encodes CASSPDRGNQPQHF.

J is TRBJ2-1 and V is TRBV15; weak D call: TRBD1 (5 bases). The CDR3 has 17 residues. V gave up 1 base and J gave up 5 bases, with 18 bases separating them. Germline assignment: CDR1 LNHNV and CDR2 YYDKDF (reference sequence). Written as DNA, the CDR3 is TGTGCCACCAGCAGAGGAGGCTTCTCTGGGGCACACAATGAGCAGTTCTTC. Protein: CATSRGGFSGAHNEQFF.

The V gene is TRBV20-1, the J gene TRBJ1-5; D might be TRBD1 (5 bases). From germline, CDR1 is DFQATT and CDR2 SNEGSKA (reference sequence). This CDR3 contains 13 residues. The V end was cut by 3 bases, the J end by 7 bases, with 13 bases between. Here the CDR3 reads CSASKRGGQPQHF. CDR3 in DNA: TGCAGTGCTAGTAAAAGGGGAGGCCAGCCCCAGCATTTT.

The J gene is TRBJ1-6, the V gene TRBV3-1 (or the pseudogene TRBV3-2), with a tentative D call TRBD1 (6 bases). The germline V and J ends were trimmed by 4 bases and 8 bases, with 9 bases remaining between them. The CDR3 extends over 13 amino acids. From germline, CDR1 is LGHDT and CDR2 YNNKEL (reference sequence). The CDR3 region is CASSRDIDSPLHF. The CDR3 DNA sequence: TGTGCCAGCAGCCGGGACATAGATTCACCCCTCCACTTT.

J is TRBJ1-4 and V is TRBV7-2, with a possible D match to TRBD1 (6 bases). Germline V CDR1 and CDR2: SGHTA, FQGNSA. The CDR3 sequence is 15 residues long. Trimming took off 5 bases at V and 5 bases at J, with 15 bases between the two ends. For the CDR3, the DNA is TGTGCCAGCAGCAGGGGGGGGACACCGAATGAAAAACTGTTTTTT. It codes for CASSRGGTPNEKLFF. Using reference TRBV7-2 and TRBJ1-4 for the parts outside the CDR3, the full variable domain is GAGVSQSPSNKVTEKGKDVELRCDPISGHTALYWYRQSLGQGLEFLIYFQGNSAPDKSGLPSDRFSAERTGGSVSTLTIQRTQQEDSAVYLCASSRGGTPNEKLFFGSGTQLSVL.

V usage is TRBV9 and J usage is TRBJ2-1, with 7 nucleotides matching TRBD2. V trimming: 2 bases; J trimming: 10 bases; junction bases outside the gene matches: 12. CDR1 and CDR2 from the germline V gene are SGDLS and YYNGEE. The CDR3 spans 15 residues. The CDR3 sequence: CASSVRTSVPVEQFF. As DNA, the CDR3 is TGTGCCAGCAGCGTGCGAACTAGCGTACCCGTAGAGCAGTTCTTC.

This chain joins TRBV2 and TRBJ1-1; D is possibly TRBD1 (5 bases). Looked up from germline, CDR1 is SNHLY and CDR2 is FYNNEI. Trimming cost V 9 bases and J 0 bases, with 11 bases left between them. This CDR3 has 13 amino acids. For the CDR3, the DNA is TGTGCCAGGCGGGGACGGATGAACACTGAAGCTTTCTTT. As protein: CARRGRMNTEAFF.

The chain combines TRBV6-2 or TRBV6-3 with TRBJ1-1; the D is unclear. Trimming removed 7 bases at V and 1 base at J, with 7 bases between. This CDR3 contains 12 residues. Germline CDR1 reads MNHEY; CDR2 reads SVGEGT. The CDR3, as DNA: TGTGCCAGCACCCCCGGGAACACTGAAGCTTTCTTT. It specifies CASTPGNTEAFF.

The chain links TRBV11-2 to TRBJ2-5, with D possibly being TRBD1 (6 bases). The ends were cut back, 5 bases at V and 7 bases at J, with 14 bases in the middle. The CDR3 has 13 residues. Germline loops: CDR1 SGHAT, CDR2 FQNNGV. The DNA of the CDR3 is TGTGCCAGCAGCGCTGGACAGCCAGGGACCCAGTACTTC. The encoded protein is CASSAGQPGTQYF.

The rearrangement links TRBV6-4 to TRBJ2-1; a possible D gene is TRBD2 (5 bases). This CDR3 contains 16 residues. CDR1 is MRHNA and CDR2 is SNTAGT in the germline V gene. V dropped 3 bases and J dropped 0 bases, with 12 bases sitting between them. The CDR3 sequence: CASSEPPGSSYNEQFF. For the CDR3, the DNA is TGTGCCAGCAGTGAACCCCCGGGAAGCTCCTACAATGAGCAGTTCTTC.